The source of this TCR beta chain is a study of T cells in women clearing cervical HPV infection. Study in general: Women with histologically confirmed HPV16-related CIN3 or worse, 2 with invasive cancer, served as cases. For cases, blood was sampled a median about 140 days after lesion detection, interquartile range roughly 90 to 230 days. With HLA typing for only a few women, HLA confounding remains possible. Overall study results and limits: Repertoire richness, not evenness, was significantly elevated in CIN3+ cases versus controls.

In regard to this clone: Its antigen remains unknown. The read stops 3 residues short of the end of the CDR3; the missing end is completed from the germline J gene.

CDR3 length: 16 amino acids. Germline loops: CDR1 LNHDA, CDR2 SQIVND (reference sequence). This table comes from immunoSEQ multiplex PCR, and its TCRdb copy is limited to in-frame clones, with some not included. The sample includes around 28,000 clones. Sample: blood buffy coat. This receptor was taken from a woman aged 18 to 75 with a cervical HPV16 infection that either progressed to CIN3+ or cleared (not recorded which). This chain joins TRBV19 and TRBJ1-2; D remains unclear. Here the CDR3 reads CASSSRTSTPTYDYTF. The CDR3 bases that were read are TGTGCCAGTAGTTCGAGGACTAGCACTCCTACCTACGAC.